This T cell receptor beta chain was documented in a study of preoperative IRX-2 immunotherapy in early breast cancer. This sample's treatment: preoperative locoregional IRX-2 cytokine immunotherapy. Samples came from a phase Ib trial of preoperative locoregional IRX-2 cytokine immunotherapy. Produced via immunoSEQ multiplex PCR; TCRdb's table is partial and in-frame only. The table lists around 30,000 clones, 82% of them singletons. This clonotype originated in a human donor with breast cancer. This sample was gathered from a patient treated with IRX-2 immunotherapy.

CDR3 sequence: CASSQPGTPWTEAFF. DNA of the CDR3: TGCGCCAGCAGTCAACCAGGGACGCCATGGACTGAAGCTTTCTTT. This sequence joins TRBV23-1 and TRBJ1-1; possibly TRBD1 for D (5 bases). TRBV23-1 is assigned to the ORF class and has an uncertain function. The CDR3 contains 15 residues. V was cut by 2 bases and J by 5 bases, with 15 bases left in between.